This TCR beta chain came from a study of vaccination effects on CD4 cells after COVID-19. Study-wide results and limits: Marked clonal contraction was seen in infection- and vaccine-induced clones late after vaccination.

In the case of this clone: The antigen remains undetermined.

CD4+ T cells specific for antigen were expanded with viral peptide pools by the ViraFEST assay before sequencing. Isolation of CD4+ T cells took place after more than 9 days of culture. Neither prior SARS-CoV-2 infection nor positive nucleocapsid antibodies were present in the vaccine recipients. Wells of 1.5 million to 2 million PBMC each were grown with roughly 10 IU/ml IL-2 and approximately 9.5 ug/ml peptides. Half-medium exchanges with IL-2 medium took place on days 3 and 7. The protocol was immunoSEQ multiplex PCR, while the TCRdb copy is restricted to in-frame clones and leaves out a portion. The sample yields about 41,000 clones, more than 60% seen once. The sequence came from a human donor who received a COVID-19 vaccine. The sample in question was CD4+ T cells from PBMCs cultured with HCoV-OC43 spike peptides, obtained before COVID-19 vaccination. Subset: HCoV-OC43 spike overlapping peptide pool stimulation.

This CDR3 is CASSARQGGSTDTQYF. CDR3 sequence (DNA): TGTGCCAGCAGCGCCCGACAGGGTGGAAGCACAGATACGCAGTATTTT. The V and J genes are TRBV9 and TRBJ2-3; 7 bases line up with TRBD1. The trim removed 3 bases at V and 0 bases at J, leaving 7 bases unmatched. The germline gives CDR1 SGDLS, CDR2 YYNGEE. This CDR3 has 16 amino acids.